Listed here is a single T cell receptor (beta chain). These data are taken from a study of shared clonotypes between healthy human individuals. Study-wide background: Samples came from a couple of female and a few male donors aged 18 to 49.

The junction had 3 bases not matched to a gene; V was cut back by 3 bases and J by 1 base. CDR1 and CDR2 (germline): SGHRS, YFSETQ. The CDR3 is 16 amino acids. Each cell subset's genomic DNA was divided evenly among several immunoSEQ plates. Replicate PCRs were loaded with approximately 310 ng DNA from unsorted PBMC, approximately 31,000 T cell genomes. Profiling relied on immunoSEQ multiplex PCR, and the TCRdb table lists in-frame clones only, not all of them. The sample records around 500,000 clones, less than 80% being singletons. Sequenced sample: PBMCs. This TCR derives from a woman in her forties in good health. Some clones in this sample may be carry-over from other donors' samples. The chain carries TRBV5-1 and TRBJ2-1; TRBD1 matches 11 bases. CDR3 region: CASSSGTGGSYNEQFF. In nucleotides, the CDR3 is TGCGCCAGCAGCTCCGGGACAGGGGGGTCCTACAATGAGCAGTTCTTC.